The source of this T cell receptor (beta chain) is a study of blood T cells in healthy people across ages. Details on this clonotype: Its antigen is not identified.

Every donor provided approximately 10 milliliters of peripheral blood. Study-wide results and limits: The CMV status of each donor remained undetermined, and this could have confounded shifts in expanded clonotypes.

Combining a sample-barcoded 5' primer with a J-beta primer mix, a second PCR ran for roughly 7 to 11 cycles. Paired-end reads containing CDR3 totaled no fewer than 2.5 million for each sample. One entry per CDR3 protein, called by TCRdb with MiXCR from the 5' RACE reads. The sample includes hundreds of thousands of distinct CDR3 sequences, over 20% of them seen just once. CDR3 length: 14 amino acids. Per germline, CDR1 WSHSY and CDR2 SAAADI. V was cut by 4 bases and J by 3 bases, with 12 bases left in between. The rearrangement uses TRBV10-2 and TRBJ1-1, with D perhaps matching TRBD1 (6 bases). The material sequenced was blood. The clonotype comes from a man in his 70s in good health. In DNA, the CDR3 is TGCGCCAGCAGTGGGGTCGGGGGGCACACTGAAGCTTTCTTT. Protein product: CASSGVGGHTEAFF.